This T cell receptor (beta chain) originates from a study of T cell changes during pregnancy in multiple sclerosis (dated by TCRdb to 2018 to 2020). Looking at the study overall: Changes in the T cell repertoire over the course of pregnancy were examined in this study in women with multiple sclerosis.

Looking up the germline V gene yields CDR1 SGHNT and CDR2 YENEEA. The V and J ends are trimmed by 0 bases and 3 bases, leaving 14 bases between them. The CDR3, from cysteine to phenylalanine, totals 17 residues. The only DNA kept is the CDR3, 51 bases in frame from the first base. For this clone: Its antigen is not yet known. Per-base quality was not reported, and no clone a single base away is much larger than it.

The protocol used for the library was the immunoSEQ multiplex PCR assay. Drawn from immuneACCESS, this table holds only the in-frame rearrangements with V and J called that TCRdb kept. Clones are partly lost; checked studies trace under half to an unresolved V gene and leave the rest unexplained. Across this sample there are 60,000 to 75,000 clones, with around 90% seen only once. Just under 2% of the sample comes from the top ten. The sequence links TRBV11-3 to TRBJ1-4; the D gene cannot be resolved reliably. This receptor was taken from a female donor with multiple sclerosis, enrolled in a pregnancy study. The sequences come from peripheral blood, collected in the second trimester of pregnancy. The DNA sequence follows: TGTGCCAGCAGCTTAGACGGGGAGGTCGAGTCTAATGAAAAACTGTTTTTT. The resulting protein is CASSLDGEVESNEKLFF.